This paragraph reports one TCR beta chain. The antigen it binds to is not known. Base-call qualities are not available, and no considerably larger clone is one nucleotide away. This record belongs to a study of response to subunit inactivated influenza vaccine listed by TCRdb under 2018. Background on the whole study: Deep quantitative profiling of the T cell receptor repertoire was used in the study to follow responses to a trivalent subunit inactivated influenza vaccine.

To prepare the library, RT-PCR was applied. The sequencer listed for this sample is Illumina HiSeq 2500. TCRdb's own reprocessing of the public reads used fastp at Q25 and MiXCR and kept productive beta chains. Each CDR3 protein gets just one entry, which takes the most common genes and DNA from the rows behind it. The sample contains roughly 170,000 distinct CDR3 sequences, roughly 8.7% of them found a single time. The ten largest clones take up under 13% of the sample. Broad study findings and their caveats: According to the authors, only a limited number of new T cells may be recruited by each seasonal influenza vaccination.

As encoded in the germline V gene (reference sequence), CDR1 is SGHAT while CDR2 is FQDESV. Deletion took 7 bases off V and 0 bases off J, with a span of 10 bases between the germline ends. From its cysteine to its phenylalanine, the CDR3 spans 14 amino acids. The retained sequence is limited to the CDR3, 42 bases, with the frame set at the first base. The receptor was isolated from a middle-aged man who received an inactivated influenza vaccine. Donor details come from another sample of the same person, matched by shared clones. Specimen: non-naive T cells sorted from PBMCs, collected on the day of vaccination. What the cell subset or site label conveys for this sample: memory T cell fraction. The V and J genes are TRBV11-1 and TRBJ2-1; the D segment cannot be called with confidence. The CDR3 region reads CASTTASSYNEQFF. The sequenced DNA: TGTGCCAGCACGACGGCTAGCTCCTACAATGAGCAGTTCTTC.